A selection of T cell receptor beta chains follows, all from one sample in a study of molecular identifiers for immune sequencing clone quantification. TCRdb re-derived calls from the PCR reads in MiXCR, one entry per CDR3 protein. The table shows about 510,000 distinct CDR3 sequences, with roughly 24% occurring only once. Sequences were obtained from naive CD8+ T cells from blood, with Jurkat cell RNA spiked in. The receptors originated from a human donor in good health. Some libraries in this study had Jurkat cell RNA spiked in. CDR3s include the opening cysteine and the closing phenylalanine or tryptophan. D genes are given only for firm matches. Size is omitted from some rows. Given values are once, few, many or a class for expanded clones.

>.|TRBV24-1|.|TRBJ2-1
TGTGCCACCAGTGAAGGCAAACCCTCCTACAATGAGCAGTTCTTC
CATSEGKPSYNEQFF
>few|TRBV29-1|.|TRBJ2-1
TGCAGCGCCGCGGGGTTGAGCTCCTACAATGAGCAGTTCTTC
CSAAGLSSYNEQFF
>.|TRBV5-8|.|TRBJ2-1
TGTGCCAGCAGCTTGTCCAGGACCTACAATGAGCAGTTCTTC
CASSLSRTYNEQFF
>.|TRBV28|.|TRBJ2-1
TGTGCCAGCAGTCTACCTAGGGAGTCGGGGGCAGGCCAAGACAATGAGCAGTTCTTC
CASSLPRESGAGQDNEQFF
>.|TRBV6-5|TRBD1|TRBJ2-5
TGTGCCAGCAGTTACTCCACGACAGGGGGCTTAGAGACCCAGTACTTC
CASSYSTTGGLETQYF
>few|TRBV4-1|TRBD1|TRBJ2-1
TGCGCCAGCAGCCAATGGTCTGGACAGGGCGTCCATGAGCAGTTCTTC
CASSQWSGQGVHEQFF
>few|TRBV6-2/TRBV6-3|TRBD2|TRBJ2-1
TGTGCCAGCAGTTACTCGGCTAGCGGGATGAGTGAGCAGTTCTTC
CASSYSASGMSEQFF
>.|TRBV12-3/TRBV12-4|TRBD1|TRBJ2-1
TGTGCCAGCAGTTCCACCGGGACAGGGGCCTACAATGAGCAGTTCTTC
CASSSTGTGAYNEQFF
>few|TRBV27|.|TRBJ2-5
TGTGCCAGCAGTTGGAATAGCGGACAAGAGACCCAGTACTTC
CASSWNSGQETQYF
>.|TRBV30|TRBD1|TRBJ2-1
TGTACCTGGAAGGACAGGGGGCTTTACAATGAGCAGTTCTTC
CTWKDRGLYNEQFF
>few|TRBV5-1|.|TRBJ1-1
TGCGCCAGCAGCTTGGACACTTGGACACTTGATGAAGCTTTCTTT
CASSLDTWTLDEAFF
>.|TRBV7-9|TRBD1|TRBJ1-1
TGTGCCAGCAGCTCCCCCGGGACAGGGGGCACTGAAGCTTTCTTT
CASSSPGTGGTEAFF
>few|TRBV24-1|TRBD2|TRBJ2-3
TGTGCCACCAGTGAGCCTACTAGCGGAATCTTTCGAGATACGCAGTATTTT
CATSEPTSGIFRDTQYF
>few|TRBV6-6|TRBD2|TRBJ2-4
TGTGCCAGCAGTTACTCGACTAGCGGGGAGAAAAACATTCAGTACTTC
CASSYSTSGEKNIQYF
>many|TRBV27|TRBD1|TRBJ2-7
TGTGCCAGCGCTGGGACAGGGGGAATCAGGTACGAGCAGTACTTC
CASAGTGGIRYEQYF
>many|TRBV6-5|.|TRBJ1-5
TGTGCCAGCAGCCCTTTCCCGGGGATCAATCAGCCCCAGCATTTT
CASSPFPGINQPQHF
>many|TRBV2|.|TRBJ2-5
TGTGCCAGCAGGGACACTGGGGAAGAGACCCAGTACTTC
CASRDTGEETQYF
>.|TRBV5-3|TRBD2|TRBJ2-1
TGTGCCAGCAGCTTGAGCCCGGCCAGCGGGATCGGCAATGAGCAGTTCTTC
CASSLSPASGIGNEQFF
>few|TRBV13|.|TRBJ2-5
TGTGCCAGCAGCTCGGCCCTGGGGGCGGTGGGAGAGACCCAGTACTTC
CASSSALGAVGETQYF
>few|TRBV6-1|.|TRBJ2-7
TGTGCCAGCAGTGGACACATCGAGCAGTACTTC
CASSGHIEQYF
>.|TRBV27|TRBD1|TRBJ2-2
TGTGCCAGCGCTCTCCAGGGGGCTATGGCCACCGGGGAGCTGTTTTTT
CASALQGAMATGELFF
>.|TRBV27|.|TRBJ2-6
TGTGCCAGCAGTTTCACGGGGGCTGGGGCCAACGTCCTGACTTTC
CASSFTGAGANVLTF
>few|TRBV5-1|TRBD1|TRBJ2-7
TGCGCCAGCAGCTACCTCCCTGGGACAGTTCCTGACGAGCAGTACTTC
CASSYLPGTVPDEQYF
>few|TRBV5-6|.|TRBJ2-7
TGTGCCAGCAGCTTGGTTCAGGACGCTTCCTACGAGCAGTACTTC
CASSLVQDASYEQYF
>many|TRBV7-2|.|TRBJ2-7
TGTGCCAGCAGCTCGCTGACCGGGAACGGCGAGCAGTACTTC
CASSSLTGNGEQYF
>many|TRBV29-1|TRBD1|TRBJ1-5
TGCAGCGTTGGGACAGGGGATTTGAGTCAGCCCCAGCATTTT
CSVGTGDLSQPQHF
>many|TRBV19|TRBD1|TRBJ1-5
TGTGCCAGTAGTACCCCGGACAGGGTGAATCAGCCCCAGCATTTT
CASSTPDRVNQPQHF
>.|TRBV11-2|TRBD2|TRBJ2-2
TGTGCCAGCAGCTTGTTCTATAAGGCGGGGGATAACACCGGGGAGCTGTTTTTT
CASSLFYKAGDNTGELFF
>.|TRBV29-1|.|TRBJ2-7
TGCAGCGTGTTACCGGGACTCTCCTACGAGCAGTACTTC
CSVLPGLSYEQYF
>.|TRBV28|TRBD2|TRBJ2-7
TGTGCCAGCAGCTTAGATCGGGACTACTCCTACGAGCAGTACTTC
CASSLDRDYSYEQYF
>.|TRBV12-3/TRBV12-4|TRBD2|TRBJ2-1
TGTGCCAGCAGTTCTGTAGCGGGGGTGCCCCATGAGCAGTTCTTC
CASSSVAGVPHEQFF
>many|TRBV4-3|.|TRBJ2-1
TGCGCCAGCAGCCAAGATTGGAGCAGCTATGAGCAGTTCTTC
CASSQDWSSYEQFF
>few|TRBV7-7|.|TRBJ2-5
TGTGCTAGCAGCCAAACTCTAGCCGGCGAGACCCAGTACTTC
CASSQTLAGETQYF
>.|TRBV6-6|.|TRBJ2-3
TGTGCCAGCAGCGAAGGGAGGAACACAGATATGCAGTATTTT
CASSEGRNTDMQYF
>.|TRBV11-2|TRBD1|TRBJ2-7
TGTGCCAGCAGCTTAGGACAGGGAGTAGACGAGCAGTACTTC
CASSLGQGVDEQYF
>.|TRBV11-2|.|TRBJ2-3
TGTGCCAGCAGCCCAGAGGGCAGGGACACAGATACGCAGTATTTT
CASSPEGRDTDTQYF
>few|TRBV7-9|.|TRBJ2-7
TGTGCCAGCACCCCAGCCCAGGGCTACTACTCCTACGAGCAGTACTTC
CASTPAQGYYSYEQYF
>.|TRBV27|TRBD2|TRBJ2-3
TGTGCCAGCAGTGTGGGGACTACACAATACACAGATACGCAGTATTTT
CASSVGTTQYTDTQYF
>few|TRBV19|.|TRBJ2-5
TGTGCCAGTAGTTTGGGGGCCGAGACCCAGTACTTC
CASSLGAETQYF
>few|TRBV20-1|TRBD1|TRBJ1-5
TGCAGTGCTACCGACAGGGATTCCAATAGCAATCAGCCCCAGCATTTT
CSATDRDSNSNQPQHF
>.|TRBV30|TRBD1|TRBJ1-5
TGTGCCTGGACGTCCGGGACAGGGGGTCAGCCCCAGCATTTT
CAWTSGTGGQPQHF
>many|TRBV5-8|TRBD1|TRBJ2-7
TGTGCCAGCAGCTCCGGGACAGGGACCTACGAGCAGTACTTC
CASSSGTGTYEQYF
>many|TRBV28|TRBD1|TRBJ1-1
TGTGCCAGCAGTTTCACAGGGGGAGTAACTGAAGCTTTCTTT
CASSFTGGVTEAFF
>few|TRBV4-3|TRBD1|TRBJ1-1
TGCGCCAGCAGCCAGGGGGACAGGGGATATGTTGAAGCTTTCTTT
CASSQGDRGYVEAFF
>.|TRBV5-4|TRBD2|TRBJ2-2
TGTGCCAGCAGCTCGGGGGGGCTCGACACCGGGGAGCTGTTTTTT
CASSSGGLDTGELFF
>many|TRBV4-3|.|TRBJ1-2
TGCGCCAGCAGCCAAGATCTAAGGCCAAGTCGGTATGGCTACACCTTC
CASSQDLRPSRYGYTF
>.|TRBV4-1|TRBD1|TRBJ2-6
TGCGCCAGCAGCCAAACGACAGGGACTGGGGCCAACGTCCTGACTTTC
CASSQTTGTGANVLTF
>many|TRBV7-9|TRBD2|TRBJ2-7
TGTGCCAGCAGCGGGCTAGCGGGGGAGCAGTACTTC
CASSGLAGEQYF
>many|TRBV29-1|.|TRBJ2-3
TGCAGCGTCCTAGCGAGCACAGATACGCAGTATTTT
CSVLASTDTQYF
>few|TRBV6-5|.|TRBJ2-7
TGTGCCAGCAGTTACTCTTCGGGACTGGGCCAGGGAACCTACGAGCAGTACTTC
CASSYSSGLGQGTYEQYF
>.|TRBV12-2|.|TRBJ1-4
TGTGCAAGTCGCCCAAAGGGACACGGGATTAATGAAAGACTGTTTTTT
CASRPKGHGINERLFF
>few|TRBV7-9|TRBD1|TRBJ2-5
TGTGCCAGCAGCTTATATCTCCTCTACAGGGGCCTGAACCAAGAGACCCAGTACTTC
CASSLYLLYRGLNQETQYF
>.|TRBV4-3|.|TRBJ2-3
TGCGCCAGCAGCCAAGTCCTTTTAGTTGTAGGCGATACGCAGTATTTT
CASSQVLLVVGDTQYF
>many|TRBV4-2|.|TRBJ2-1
TGTGCCAGCAGCCTGCGGACGGACAATGAGCAGTTCTTC
CASSLRTDNEQFF
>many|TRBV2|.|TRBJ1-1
TGTGCCAGCAGTGACGGGGGGACTGAAGCTTTCTTT
CASSDGGTEAFF
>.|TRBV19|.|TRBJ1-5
TGTGCCAGTAGTTACAATAGCAATCAGCCCCAGCATTTT
CASSYNSNQPQHF